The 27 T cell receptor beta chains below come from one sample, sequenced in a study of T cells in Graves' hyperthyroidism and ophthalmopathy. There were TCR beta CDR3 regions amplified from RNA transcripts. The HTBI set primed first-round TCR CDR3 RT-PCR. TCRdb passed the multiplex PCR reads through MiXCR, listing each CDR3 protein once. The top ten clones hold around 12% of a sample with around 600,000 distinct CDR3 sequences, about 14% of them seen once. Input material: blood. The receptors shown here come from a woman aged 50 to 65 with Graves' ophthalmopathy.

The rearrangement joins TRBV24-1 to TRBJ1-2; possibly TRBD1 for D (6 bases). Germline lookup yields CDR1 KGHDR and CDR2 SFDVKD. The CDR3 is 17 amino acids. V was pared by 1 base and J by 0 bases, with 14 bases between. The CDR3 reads CATSDFKTGKANYGYTF. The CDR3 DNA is TGTGCCACCAGTGATTTTAAGACAGGCAAAGCTAACTATGGCTACACCTTC.

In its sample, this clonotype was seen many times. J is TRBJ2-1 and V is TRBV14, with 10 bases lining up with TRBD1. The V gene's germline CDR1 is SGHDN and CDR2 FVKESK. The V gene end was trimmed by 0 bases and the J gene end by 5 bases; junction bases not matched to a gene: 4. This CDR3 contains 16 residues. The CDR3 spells CASSQDLGTGDNEQFF. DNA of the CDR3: TGTGCCAGCAGCCAAGATTTGGGGACAGGGGACAATGAGCAGTTCTTC.

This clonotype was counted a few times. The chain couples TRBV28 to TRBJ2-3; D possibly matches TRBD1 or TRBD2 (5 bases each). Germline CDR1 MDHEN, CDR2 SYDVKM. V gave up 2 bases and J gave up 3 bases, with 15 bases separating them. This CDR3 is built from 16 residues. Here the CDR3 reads CASSLTRGRSTDTQYF. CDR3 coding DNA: TGTGCCAGCAGTTTAACCCGGGGCCGTTCGACAGATACGCAGTATTTT.

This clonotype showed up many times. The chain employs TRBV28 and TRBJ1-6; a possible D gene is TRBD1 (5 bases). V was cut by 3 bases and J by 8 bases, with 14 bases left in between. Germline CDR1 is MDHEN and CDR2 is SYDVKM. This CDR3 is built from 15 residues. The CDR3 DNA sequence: TGTGCCAGCAGTTTTATCCGGCAGGGTGATTCACCCCTCCACTTT. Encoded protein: CASSFIRQGDSPLHF.

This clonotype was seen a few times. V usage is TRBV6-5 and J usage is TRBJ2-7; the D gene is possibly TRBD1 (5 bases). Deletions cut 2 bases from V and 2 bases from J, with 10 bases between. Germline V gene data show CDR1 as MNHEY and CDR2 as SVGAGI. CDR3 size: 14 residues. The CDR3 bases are TGTGCCAGCAGTTACGTATCAGGGACCTACGAGCAGTACTTC. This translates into CASSYVSGTYEQYF.

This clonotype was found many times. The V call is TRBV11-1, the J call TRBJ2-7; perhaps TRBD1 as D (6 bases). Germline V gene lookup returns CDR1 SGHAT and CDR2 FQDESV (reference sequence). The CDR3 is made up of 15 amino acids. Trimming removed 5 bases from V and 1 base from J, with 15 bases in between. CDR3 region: CASSEPGQRSYEQYF. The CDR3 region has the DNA TGTGCCAGCAGCGAACCGGGACAACGTTCCTACGAGCAGTACTTC.

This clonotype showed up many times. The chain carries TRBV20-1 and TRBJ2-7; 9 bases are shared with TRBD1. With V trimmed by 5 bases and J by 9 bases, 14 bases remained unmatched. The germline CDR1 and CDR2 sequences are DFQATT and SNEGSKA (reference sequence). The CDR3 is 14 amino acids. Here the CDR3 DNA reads TGCAGTGCTGGGCAACAGGACAGGGGCGCGACGCAGTACTTC. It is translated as CSAGQQDRGATQYF.

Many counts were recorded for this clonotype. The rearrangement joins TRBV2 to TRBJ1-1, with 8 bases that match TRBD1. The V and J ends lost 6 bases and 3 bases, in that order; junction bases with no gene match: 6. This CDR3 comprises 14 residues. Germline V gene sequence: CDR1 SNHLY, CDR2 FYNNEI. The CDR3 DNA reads TGTGCCAGCAGCTGGACAGGGATGGACACTGAAGCTTTCTTT. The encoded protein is CASSWTGMDTEAFF.

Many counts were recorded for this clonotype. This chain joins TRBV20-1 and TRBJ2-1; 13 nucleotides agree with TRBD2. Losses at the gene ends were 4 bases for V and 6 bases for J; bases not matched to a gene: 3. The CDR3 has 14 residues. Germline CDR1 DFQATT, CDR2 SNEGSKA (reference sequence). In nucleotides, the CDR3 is TGCAGTGCTAAAGGACTAGCGGGAGTCAATGAGCAGTTCTTC. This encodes CSAKGLAGVNEQFF.

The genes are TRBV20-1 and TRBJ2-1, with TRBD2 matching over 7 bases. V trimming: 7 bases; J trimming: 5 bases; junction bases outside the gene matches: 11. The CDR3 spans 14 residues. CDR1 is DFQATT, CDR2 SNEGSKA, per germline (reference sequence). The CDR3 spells CSGDAGVGDNEQFF. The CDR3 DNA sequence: TGCAGTGGGGACGCGGGAGTCGGCGACAATGAGCAGTTCTTC.

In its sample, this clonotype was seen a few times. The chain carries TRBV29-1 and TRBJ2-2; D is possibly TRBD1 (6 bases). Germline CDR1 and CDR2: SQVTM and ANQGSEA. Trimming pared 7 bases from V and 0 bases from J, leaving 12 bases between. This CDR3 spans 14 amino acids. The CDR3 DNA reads TGCAGCGGGAGTCCAGGGGCGAACACCGGGGAGCTGTTTTTT. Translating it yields CSGSPGANTGELFF.

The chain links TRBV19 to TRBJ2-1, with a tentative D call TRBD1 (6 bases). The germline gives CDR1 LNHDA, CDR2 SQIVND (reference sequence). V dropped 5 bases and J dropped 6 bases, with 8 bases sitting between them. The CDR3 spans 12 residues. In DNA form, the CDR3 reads TGTGCCAGTAGTGGGACACCCAATGAGCAGTTCTTC. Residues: CASSGTPNEQFF.

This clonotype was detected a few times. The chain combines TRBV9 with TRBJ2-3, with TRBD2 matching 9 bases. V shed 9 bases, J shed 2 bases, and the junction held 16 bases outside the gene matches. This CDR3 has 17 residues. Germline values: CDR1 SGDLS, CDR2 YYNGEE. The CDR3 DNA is TGTGCCATTCCTACGAGGGGGCTAGCGGGGATCACAGATACGCAGTATTTT. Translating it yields CAIPTRGLAGITDTQYF.

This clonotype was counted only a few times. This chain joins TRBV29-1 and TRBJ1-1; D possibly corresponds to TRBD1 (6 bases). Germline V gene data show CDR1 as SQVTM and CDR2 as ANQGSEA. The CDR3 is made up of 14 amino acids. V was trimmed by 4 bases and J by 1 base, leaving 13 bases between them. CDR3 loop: CSVALRTENTEAFF. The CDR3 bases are TGCAGCGTTGCTCTGAGGACAGAGAACACTGAAGCTTTCTTT.

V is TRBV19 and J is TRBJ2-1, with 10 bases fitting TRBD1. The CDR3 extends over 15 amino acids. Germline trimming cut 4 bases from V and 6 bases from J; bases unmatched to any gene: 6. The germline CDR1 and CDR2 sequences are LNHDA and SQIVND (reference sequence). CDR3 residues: CASSRGQGIPNEQFF. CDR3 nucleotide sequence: TGTGCCAGTAGTAGGGGACAGGGGATCCCCAATGAGCAGTTCTTC.

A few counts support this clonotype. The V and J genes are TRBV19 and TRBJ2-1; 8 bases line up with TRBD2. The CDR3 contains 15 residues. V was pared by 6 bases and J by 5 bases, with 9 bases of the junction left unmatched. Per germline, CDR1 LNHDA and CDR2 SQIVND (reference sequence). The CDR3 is CASSMGSGRNNEQFF. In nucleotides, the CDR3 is TGTGCCAGTAGCATGGGGAGCGGGAGAAACAATGAGCAGTTCTTC.

Here the CDR3 DNA reads TGCAGTGCTAGAGATGAGGGGTTGGGCACCGGGGAGCTGTTTTTT. Residues: CSARDEGLGTGELFF. V usage is TRBV20-1 and J usage is TRBJ2-2, with D perhaps being TRBD1 or TRBD2 (5 bases each). Per germline, CDR1 DFQATT and CDR2 SNEGSKA (reference sequence). V dropped 0 bases and J dropped 4 bases, with 12 bases sitting between them. This CDR3 region has 15 residues.

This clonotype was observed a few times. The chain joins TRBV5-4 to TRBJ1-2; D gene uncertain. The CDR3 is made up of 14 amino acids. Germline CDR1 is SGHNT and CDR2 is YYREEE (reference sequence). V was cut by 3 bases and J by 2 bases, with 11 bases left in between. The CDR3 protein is CASSSPETNYGYTF. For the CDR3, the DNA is TGTGCCAGCAGCTCTCCAGAGACGAACTATGGCTACACCTTC. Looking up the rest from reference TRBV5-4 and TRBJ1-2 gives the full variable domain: ETGVTQSPTHLIKTRGQQVTLRCSSQSGHNTVSWYQQALGQGPQFIFQYYREEENGRGNFPPRFSGLQFPNYSSELNVNALELDDSALYLCASSSPETNYGYTFGSGTRLTVV.

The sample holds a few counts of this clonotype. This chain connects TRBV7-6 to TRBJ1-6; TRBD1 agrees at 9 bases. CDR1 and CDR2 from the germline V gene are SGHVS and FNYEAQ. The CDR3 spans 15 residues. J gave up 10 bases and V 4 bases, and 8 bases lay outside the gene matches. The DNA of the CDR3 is TGTGCCAGCAGCTCCACCGGGACAGGGAGCTCACCCCTCCACTTT. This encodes CASSSTGTGSSPLHF. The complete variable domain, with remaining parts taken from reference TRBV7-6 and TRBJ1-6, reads GAGVSQSPRYKVTKRGQDVALRCDPISGHVSLYWYRQALGQGPEFLTYFNYEAQQDKSGLPNDRFSAERPEGSISTLTIQRTEQRDSAMYRCASSSTGTGSSPLHFGNGTRLTVT.

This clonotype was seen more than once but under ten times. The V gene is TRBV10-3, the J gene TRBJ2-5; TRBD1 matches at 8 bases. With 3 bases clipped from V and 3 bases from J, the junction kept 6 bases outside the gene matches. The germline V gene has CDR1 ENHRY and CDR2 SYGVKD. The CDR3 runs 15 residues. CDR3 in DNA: TGTGCCATCAGTGACTCAAGGACAGGGAAAGAGACCCAGTACTTC. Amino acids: CAISDSRTGKETQYF.

The CDR3 sequence is CASSYLGGREETQYF. In DNA, the CDR3 is TGTGCCAGCAGCTATCTCGGCGGGAGAGAAGAGACCCAGTACTTC. The chain recombines TRBV14 with TRBJ2-5, with 7 bases aligning to TRBD2. This CDR3 contains 15 residues. The germline gives CDR1 SGHDN, CDR2 FVKESK. The V and J ends lost 5 bases and 3 bases, in that order; junction bases with no gene match: 9.

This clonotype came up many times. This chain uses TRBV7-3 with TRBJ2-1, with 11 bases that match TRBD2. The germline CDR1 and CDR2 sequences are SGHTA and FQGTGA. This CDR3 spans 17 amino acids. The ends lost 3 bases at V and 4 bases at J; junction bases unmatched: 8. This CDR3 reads CASSLPLAGDGYNEQFF. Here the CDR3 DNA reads TGTGCCAGCAGCTTGCCACTAGCGGGAGATGGATACAATGAGCAGTTCTTC.

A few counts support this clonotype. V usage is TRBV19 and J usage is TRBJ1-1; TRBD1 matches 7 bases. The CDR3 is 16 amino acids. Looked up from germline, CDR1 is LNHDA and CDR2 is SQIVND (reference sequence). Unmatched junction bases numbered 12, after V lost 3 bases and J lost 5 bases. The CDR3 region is CASSIYPGQARTEAFF. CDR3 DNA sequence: TGTGCCAGTAGTATCTACCCCGGACAGGCGAGGACTGAAGCTTTCTTT.

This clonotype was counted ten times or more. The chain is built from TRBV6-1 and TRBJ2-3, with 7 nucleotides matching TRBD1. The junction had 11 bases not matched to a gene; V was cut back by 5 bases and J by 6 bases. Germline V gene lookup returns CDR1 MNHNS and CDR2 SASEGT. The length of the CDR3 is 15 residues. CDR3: CASSSGGAGMDTQYF. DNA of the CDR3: TGTGCCAGCAGTTCAGGGGGAGCAGGGATGGATACGCAGTATTTT.

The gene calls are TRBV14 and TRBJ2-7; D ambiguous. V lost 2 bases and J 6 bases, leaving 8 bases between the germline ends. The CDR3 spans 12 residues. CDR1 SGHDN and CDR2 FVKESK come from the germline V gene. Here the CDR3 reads CASSQSSGEQYF. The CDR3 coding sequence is TGTGCCAGCAGCCAATCCTCGGGCGAGCAGTACTTC.

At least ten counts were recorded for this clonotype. CDR3 bases: TGTGCCTGGAGGCTCCTCATGAACACTGAAGCTTTCTTT. It codes for CAWRLLMNTEAFF. This chain links TRBV30 with TRBJ1-1; no clear D. The CDR3 sequence is 13 residues long. V gave up 3 bases and J gave up 0 bases, with 8 bases separating them. Germline values: CDR1 GTSNPN, CDR2 SVGIG (reference sequence).

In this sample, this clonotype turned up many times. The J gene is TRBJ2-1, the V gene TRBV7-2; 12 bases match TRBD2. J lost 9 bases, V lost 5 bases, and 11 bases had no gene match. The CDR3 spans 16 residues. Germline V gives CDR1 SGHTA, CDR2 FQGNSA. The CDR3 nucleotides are TGTGCCAGCAGCCCCCGCGGAACTAGCGGGAGGATTGAGCAGTTCTTC. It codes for CASSPRGTSGRIEQFF.